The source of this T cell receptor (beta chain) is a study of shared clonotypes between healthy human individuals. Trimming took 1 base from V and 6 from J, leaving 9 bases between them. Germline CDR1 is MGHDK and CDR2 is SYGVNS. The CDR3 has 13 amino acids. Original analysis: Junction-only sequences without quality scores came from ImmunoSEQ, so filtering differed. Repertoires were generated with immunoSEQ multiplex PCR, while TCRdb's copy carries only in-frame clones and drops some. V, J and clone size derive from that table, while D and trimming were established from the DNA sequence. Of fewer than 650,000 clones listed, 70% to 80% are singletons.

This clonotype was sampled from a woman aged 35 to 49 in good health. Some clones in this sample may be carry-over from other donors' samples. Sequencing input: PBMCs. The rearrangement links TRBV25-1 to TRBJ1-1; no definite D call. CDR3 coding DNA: TGTGCCAGCAGTGAATTTGGCCAACCTGAAGCTTTCTTT. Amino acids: CASSEFGQPEAFF.